The source of this T cell receptor (beta chain) is a study of blood T cell repertoires in COVID-19. Losses at the gene ends were 2 bases for V and 4 bases for J; bases not matched to a gene: 9. The V gene's germline CDR1 is SGHNT and CDR2 YENEEA. The CDR3 has 17 residues. Sequencing was performed with immunoSEQ multiplex PCR; in TCRdb, only in-frame clones are kept and a portion is missing. The sample holds under 250,000 clones, 75% to 85% seen once. The clonotype originates from a woman in her sixties or seventies with COVID-19, enrolled during active disease. J is TRBJ1-4 and V is TRBV11-3, with 8 bases aligning to TRBD1. Source material: peripheral blood. The CDR3, as DNA: TGTGCCAGCAGCTTAACCCGTCGGACAGGGTATAATGAAAAACTGTTTTTT. Translated: CASSLTRRTGYNEKLFF.